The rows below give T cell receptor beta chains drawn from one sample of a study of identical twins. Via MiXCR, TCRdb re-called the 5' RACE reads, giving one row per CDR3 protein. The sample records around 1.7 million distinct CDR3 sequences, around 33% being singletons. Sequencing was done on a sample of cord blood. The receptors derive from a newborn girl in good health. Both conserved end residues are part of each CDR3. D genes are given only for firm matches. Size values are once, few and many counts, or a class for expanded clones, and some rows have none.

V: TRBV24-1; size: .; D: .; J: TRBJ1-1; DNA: TGTGCCACCAGTGACTGCTTTGGGGGCTCGATGAACACTGAAGTTTTCTTT; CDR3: CATSDCFGGSMNTEVFF
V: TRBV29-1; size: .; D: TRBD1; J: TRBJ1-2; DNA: TGCAGCGTTGAAAGGGTCCAGGGGGGAATCGGCTACACCTTC; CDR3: CSVERVQGGIGYTF
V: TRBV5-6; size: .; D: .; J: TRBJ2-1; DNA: TGTGCCAGCAGCCCTACAGTCATCCCTACAATGGGGCAGTTCTTC; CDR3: CASSPTVIPTMGQFF
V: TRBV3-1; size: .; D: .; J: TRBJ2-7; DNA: TGTGCCAGCAGCCAAGAAGGCGGACTTACATACGAGCAGTACTTC; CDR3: CASSQEGGLTYEQYF
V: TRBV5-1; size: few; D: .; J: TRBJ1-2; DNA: TGCGCCAGCAGCCTGACAAGTAGCCCTGACTATGGCTACACCTTC; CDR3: CASSLTSSPDYGYTF
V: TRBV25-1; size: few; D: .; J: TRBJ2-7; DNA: TGTGCCAGCAGTGCCCGTGAAGGGTGGACCTACGAGCAGTACTTC; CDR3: CASSAREGWTYEQYF
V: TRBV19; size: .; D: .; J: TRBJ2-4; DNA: TGTGCCAGTAGTATAGCAGAGGGAAACATTCAGTACTTC; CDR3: CASSIAEGNIQYF
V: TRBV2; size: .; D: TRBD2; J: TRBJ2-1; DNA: TGTGCCAGCAGTGTCCGACTAGCGGGAGGGAGTAAGCAGTTCTTC; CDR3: CASSVRLAGGSKQFF
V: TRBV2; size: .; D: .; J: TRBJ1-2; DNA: TGTGCCAGCAAGCGGGGGAGCAATATTCTTAACTATGGCTACACCTTC; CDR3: CASKRGSNILNYGYTF
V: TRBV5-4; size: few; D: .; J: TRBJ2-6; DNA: TGTGCCAGCAGCTCCCATAACGTCGACTCTGGGGCCAACGTCCTGACTTTC; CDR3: CASSSHNVDSGANVLTF
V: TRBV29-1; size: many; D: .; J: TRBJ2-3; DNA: TGCAGCGTCGCAATTACGTTAAGCACAGATACGCAGTATTTT; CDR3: CSVAITLSTDTQYF
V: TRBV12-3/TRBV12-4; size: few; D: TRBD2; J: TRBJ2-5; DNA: TGTGCCAGCAGTTACATGCCTAGCGGGGTCCACCAAGAGACCCAGTACTTC; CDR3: CASSYMPSGVHQETQYF
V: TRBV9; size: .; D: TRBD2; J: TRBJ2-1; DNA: TGTGCCAGCAGCGTAGCCGGGACTAGCACCTACAATGAGCAGTTCTTC; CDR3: CASSVAGTSTYNEQFF